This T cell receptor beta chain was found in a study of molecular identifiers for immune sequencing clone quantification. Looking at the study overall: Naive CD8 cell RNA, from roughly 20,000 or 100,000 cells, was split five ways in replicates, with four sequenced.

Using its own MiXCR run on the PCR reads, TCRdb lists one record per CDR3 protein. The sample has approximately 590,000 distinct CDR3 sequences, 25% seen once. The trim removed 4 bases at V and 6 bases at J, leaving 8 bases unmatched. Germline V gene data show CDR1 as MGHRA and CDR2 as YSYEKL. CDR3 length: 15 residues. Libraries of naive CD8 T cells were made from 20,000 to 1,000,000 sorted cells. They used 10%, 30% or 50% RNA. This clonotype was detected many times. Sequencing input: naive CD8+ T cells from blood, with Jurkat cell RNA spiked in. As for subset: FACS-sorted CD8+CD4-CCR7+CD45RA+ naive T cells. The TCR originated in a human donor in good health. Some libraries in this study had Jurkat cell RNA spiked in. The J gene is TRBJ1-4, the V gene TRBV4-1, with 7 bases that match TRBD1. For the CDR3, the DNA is TGCGCCAGCAGCCTTCAGGAGGGGGCGGATGAAAAACTGTTTTTT. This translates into CASSLQEGADEKLFF.